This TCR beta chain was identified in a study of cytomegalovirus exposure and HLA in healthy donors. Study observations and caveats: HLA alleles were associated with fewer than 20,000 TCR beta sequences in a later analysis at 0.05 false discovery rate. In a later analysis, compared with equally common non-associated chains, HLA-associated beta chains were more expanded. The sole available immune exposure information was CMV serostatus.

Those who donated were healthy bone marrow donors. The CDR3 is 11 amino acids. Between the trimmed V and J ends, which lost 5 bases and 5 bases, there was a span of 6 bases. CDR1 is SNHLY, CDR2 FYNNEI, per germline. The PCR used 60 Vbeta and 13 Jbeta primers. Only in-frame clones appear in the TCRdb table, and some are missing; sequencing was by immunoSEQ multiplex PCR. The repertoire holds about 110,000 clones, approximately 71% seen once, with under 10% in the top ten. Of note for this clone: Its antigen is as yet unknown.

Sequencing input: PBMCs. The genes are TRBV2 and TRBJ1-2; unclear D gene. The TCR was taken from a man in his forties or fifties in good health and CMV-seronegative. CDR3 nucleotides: TGTGCCAGCAGTCAACAGTATGGCTACACCTTC. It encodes CASSQQYGYTF.